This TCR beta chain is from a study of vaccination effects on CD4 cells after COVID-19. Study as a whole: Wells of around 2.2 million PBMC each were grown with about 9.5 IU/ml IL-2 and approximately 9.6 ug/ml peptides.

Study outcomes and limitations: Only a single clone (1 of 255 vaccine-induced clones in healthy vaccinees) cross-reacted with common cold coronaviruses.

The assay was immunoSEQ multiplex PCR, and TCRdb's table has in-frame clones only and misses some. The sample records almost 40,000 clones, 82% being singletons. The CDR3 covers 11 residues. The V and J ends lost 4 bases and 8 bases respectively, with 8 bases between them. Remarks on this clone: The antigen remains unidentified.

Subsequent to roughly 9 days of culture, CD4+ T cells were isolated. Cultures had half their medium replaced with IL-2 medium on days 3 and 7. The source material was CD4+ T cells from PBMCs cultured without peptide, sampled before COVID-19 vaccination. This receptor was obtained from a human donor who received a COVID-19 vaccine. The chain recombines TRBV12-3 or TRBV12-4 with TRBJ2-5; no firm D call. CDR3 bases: TGTGCCAGCAGTTCTTTAGACACCCAGTACTTC. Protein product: CASSSLDTQYF.